Following are 10 T cell receptor beta chains from one sample sequenced in a study of CXCR3-negative and CXCR3-positive naive CD8 T cells. The TRB libraries of cDNA were built by UMI-labeled 5' RACE. No DNA is given; TCRdb re-called the 5' RACE reads and lists each CDR3 protein once. The repertoire table contains about 40,000 distinct CDR3 sequences. Source material: memory CD8+ T cells from blood. These receptors came from a human donor in good health. Some clones in this sample may be carry-over from other donors' samples.

The rearrangement links TRBV20-1 to TRBJ1-2. This CDR3 spans 14 amino acids. CDR1 is DFQATT, CDR2 SNEGSKA, per germline (reference sequence). The CDR3 loop reads CSARVRRDNYGYTF.

V usage is TRBV20-1 and J usage is TRBJ2-7; TCRdb reports TRBD1, a call that lacks DNA to check it against. This CDR3 contains 16 residues. Looked up from germline, CDR1 is DFQATT and CDR2 is SNEGSKA (reference sequence). CDR3 region: CSATPADRGEANEQYF.

This chain links TRBV6-5 with TRBJ2-3; checking the TCRdb D call of TRBD1 is not possible without DNA. From germline, CDR1 is MNHEY and CDR2 SVGAGI. This CDR3 comprises 14 residues. This CDR3 is CASRGGLRTDTQYF.

The chain combines TRBV28 with TRBJ1-2; TCRdb reports TRBD1, a call that lacks DNA to check it against. The CDR3 is made up of 11 amino acids. Germline-derived CDR1 and CDR2 are MDHEN and SYDVKM. The CDR3 sequence: CASSPEYGYTF.

The chain's CDR3 is CASSPKGGGNSPLHF. V gene TRBV25-1 combines with J gene TRBJ1-6; TCRdb's assignment of TRBD1 cannot be checked, as there is no DNA. The germline gives CDR1 MGHDK, CDR2 SYGVNS. The CDR3 totals 15 residues.

This chain links TRBV2 with TRBJ2-5. CDR1 and CDR2 (germline): SNHLY, FYNNEI. CDR3 length equals 14 residues. The CDR3 loop is CAGQNLLNQETQYF.

The chain's CDR3 is CSVPGSVVTGQFF. The gene calls are TRBV29-1 and TRBJ2-1; TCRdb reports TRBD1, a call that lacks DNA to check it against. Germline lookup yields CDR1 SQVTM and CDR2 ANQGSEA. CDR3 length: 13 residues.

This chain uses TRBV15 with TRBJ2-3; as DNA is missing, the TRBD2 call by TCRdb cannot be tested. The germline V gene has CDR1 LNHNV and CDR2 YYDKDF (reference sequence). The CDR3 length is 16 residues. The CDR3 region is CATDGGLAGRTDTQYF.

J is TRBJ1-1 and V is TRBV19. The CDR3 runs to 15 residues. CDR1 is LNHDA, CDR2 SQIVND, per germline (reference sequence). CDR3 loop: CASSITWLGNTEAFF.

V and J are TRBV11-2 and TRBJ2-1; TCRdb picks TRBD2, but there is no DNA to check that call. The CDR3 loop spans 21 amino acids. Germline V CDR1 and CDR2: SGHAT, FQNNGV. The CDR3 protein is CASSPNWGGPGTASLNNEQFF.